These 30 T cell receptor beta chains were all obtained from the same sample, sequenced in a study of T cells in Graves' hyperthyroidism and ophthalmopathy (dated by TCRdb to about 2019). Libraries were constructed by multiplex PCR. Sequenced on an Illumina HiSeq 2000. TCR beta CDR3 regions were amplified from RNA transcripts. The TCR CDR3 was subjected to a first round of RT-PCR using the HTBI primer set and the Qiagen OneStep RT-PCR kit. TCRdb reanalyzed the raw reads on its own, using fastp at Q25 for trimming and MiXCR for clone calling, and kept in-frame beta chains. Rows with a matching CDR3 protein are joined into one entry that keeps the most common DNA and genes. Within this sample are about 420,000 distinct CDR3 sequences, with 15% to 18% of them counted one time only. The ten largest account for 7.7% of the sample. Sequencing was done on a sample of blood. The receptors were sampled from a woman aged 18-29 years with Graves' hyperthyroidism.

This clonotype was counted a few times. The rearrangement uses TRBV2 and TRBJ1-1; D might be TRBD1 (5 bases). Deletions cut 7 bases from V and 3 bases from J, with 12 bases between. There are 13 residues in the CDR3. Germline V gene lookup returns CDR1 SNHLY and CDR2 FYNNEI. In nucleotides, the CDR3 is TGTGCCAGCAACGGGACGCGGGACACTGAAGCTTTCTTT. Amino acid sequence: CASNGTRDTEAFF.

This chain's CDR3 is CSASGAGPDTQYF. As DNA, the CDR3 is TGCAGTGCTAGCGGGGCGGGGCCAGATACGCAGTATTTT. The chain couples TRBV20-1 to TRBJ2-3, with a weak D call TRBD2 (6 bases). Germline CDR1 DFQATT, CDR2 SNEGSKA (reference sequence). The CDR3 totals 13 residues. V lost 3 bases to trimming and J lost 4 bases, with 11 bases between them.

The chain employs TRBV2 and TRBJ2-7, with 10 nucleotides matching TRBD2. Germline values: CDR1 SNHLY, CDR2 FYNNEI. J gave up 4 bases and V 11 bases, and 11 bases lay outside the gene matches. The CDR3 sequence is 14 residues long. CDR3 in amino acids: CASRPAGGLYEQYF. CDR3 bases: TGTGCCTCCCGGCCAGCGGGGGGGCTGTACGAGCAGTACTTC.

The chain carries TRBV4-1 and TRBJ2-1; 8 nucleotides align to TRBD2. Losses at the gene ends were 4 bases for V and 7 bases for J; bases not matched to a gene: 6. CDR3 size: 14 residues. Germline V gives CDR1 MGHRA, CDR2 YSYEKL. The CDR3 loop is CASSRIGLANEQFF. CDR3 nucleotides: TGCGCCAGCAGCCGGATAGGACTAGCTAATGAGCAGTTCTTC.

The table lists this clonotype with many counts. The genes are TRBV9 and TRBJ2-7, with TRBD2 identical over 7 bases. Germline V gene sequence: CDR1 SGDLS, CDR2 YYNGEE. J gave up 2 bases and V 0 bases, and 2 bases lay outside the gene matches. The CDR3 has 14 amino acids. The CDR3 DNA reads TGTGCCAGCAGCGTAGGGGGGGGAACCTACGAGCAGTACTTC. This encodes CASSVGGGTYEQYF.

The chain is built from TRBV12-3 or TRBV12-4 and TRBJ1-4; 8 nucleotides line up with TRBD1. The CDR3 totals 15 residues. Trimming removed 3 bases from V and 8 bases from J; junction bases left unmatched: 8. CDR3 sequence reads: CASSLVDREGEKLFF. The CDR3 coding sequence is TGTGCCAGCAGTTTGGTGGACAGGGAGGGAGAAAAACTGTTTTTT.

As to this clonotype: The junction departs from the called germline gene at one end, perhaps through a read error. The V and J genes are TRBV7-7 and TRBJ2-3; D may correspond to TRBD1 or TRBD2 (5 bases each). From germline, CDR1 is SSHAT and CDR2 FNYEAQ (reference sequence). The CDR3 extends over 14 amino acids. The CDR3 reads CASSKSGLTDTQYF. The CDR3, as DNA: TGTGCTAGCAGCAAGTCGGGGCTCACAGATACGCAGTATTTT.

There are many counts of this clonotype. The CDR3 loop reads CAAARGPYPPDTQYF. DNA for the CDR3: TGTGCCGCCGCGAGGGGGCCGTACCCTCCAGATACGCAGTATTTT. This rearrangement joins TRBV12-3 or TRBV12-4 to TRBJ2-3; 7 bases align to TRBD1. V lost 11 bases and J lost 4; bases outside the gene matches: 15. CDR3 size: 15 residues.

This clonotype was counted at least ten times. This rearrangement joins TRBV20-1 to TRBJ2-7; perhaps TRBD1 as D (6 bases). The CDR3 spans 13 residues. Germline-derived CDR1 and CDR2 are DFQATT and SNEGSKA (reference sequence). Between the trimmed V and J ends, which lost 7 bases and 6 bases, there was a span of 19 bases. As DNA, the CDR3 is TGCAGTGTATGGGGGCCACTTGTTGCCGAGCAGTACTTC. Amino acids: CSVWGPLVAEQYF.

This clonotype appeared many times. Written as DNA, the CDR3 is TGCGCCAGCAGCTCTGGGGACAGGGCTAAAGATACGCAGTATTTT. Amino acid sequence: CASSSGDRAKDTQYF. The V call is TRBV5-1, the J call TRBJ2-3; TRBD1 aligns across 9 bases. CDR3 length: 15 residues. Germline V lookup: CDR1 SGHRS, CDR2 YFSETQ. The trim removed 3 bases at V and 5 bases at J, leaving 7 bases unmatched.

This sequence joins TRBV3-1 and TRBJ2-7, with 11 positions matching TRBD2. Germline trimming cut 1 base from V and 7 bases from J; bases unmatched to any gene: 3. From germline, CDR1 is LGHDT and CDR2 YNNKEL (reference sequence). The CDR3 loop spans 14 amino acids. DNA of the CDR3: TGTGCCAGCAGCCAAGGTAGCGGGGGGGGTGAGCAGTACTTC. Residues: CASSQGSGGGEQYF.

This clonotype was seen at least ten times. This chain uses TRBV10-3 with TRBJ2-7; D is undetermined. Trimming cost V 3 bases and J 2 bases, with 14 bases left between them. This CDR3 region has 15 residues. Germline V CDR1 and CDR2: ENHRY, SYGVKD. The CDR3 DNA follows: TGTGCCATCAGTGATTCGGCGGAGAGGACCTACGAGCAGTACTTC. Protein product: CAISDSAERTYEQYF.

This clonotype has at least ten counts. This chain connects TRBV7-2 to TRBJ2-3; the D gene is possibly TRBD1 (7 bases). Germline V gene data show CDR1 as SGHTA and CDR2 as FQGNSA. V was clipped by 5 bases and J by 2 bases, with 14 bases between them. The length of the CDR3 is 15 residues. The CDR3, as DNA: TGTGCCAGCAGCGCAGGGGGGAGCTACACAGATACGCAGTATTTT. Translated: CASSAGGSYTDTQYF.

This clonotype has a count of ten or more. This chain connects TRBV20-1 to TRBJ2-7, with D uncertain. The CDR3 contains 11 residues. With 0 bases removed from V and 6 bases from J, the gap between germline ends came to 6 bases. CDR1 and CDR2 (germline): DFQATT, SNEGSKA (reference sequence). CDR3 sequence: CSARDRAEQYF. The CDR3 region has the DNA TGCAGTGCTAGAGATCGGGCCGAGCAGTACTTC.

This clonotype was counted many times. The chain couples TRBV9 to TRBJ2-5; 9 bases fit TRBD2. Trimming took 4 bases from V and 2 from J; bases not matched to a gene: 9. The length of the CDR3 is 16 residues. CDR1 SGDLS and CDR2 YYNGEE come from the germline V gene. The DNA of the CDR3 is TGTGCCAGCAGCATACCATCTAGCGGGGATCAAGAGACCCAGTACTTC. Its translation: CASSIPSSGDQETQYF.

This clonotype was recorded many times. The V gene is TRBV27, the J gene TRBJ2-1; TRBD1 matches 7 bases. The length of the CDR3 is 16 residues. Trimming removed 0 bases from V and 2 bases from J; junction bases left unmatched: 4. Germline CDR1 reads MNHEY; CDR2 reads SMNVEV (reference sequence). As DNA, the CDR3 is TGTGCCAGCAGTTTATCGGGGACAGCTACCTACAATGAGCAGTTCTTC. It codes for CASSLSGTATYNEQFF.

The table lists this clonotype with many counts. CDR3 amino acids: CASSPGGSGRDQPQHF. In DNA, the CDR3 is TGCGCCAGCAGCCCGGGGGGGTCCGGGAGGGATCAGCCCCAGCATTTT. J is TRBJ1-5 and V is TRBV5-1; the D gene is possibly TRBD1 (5 bases). Germline V gives CDR1 SGHRS, CDR2 YFSETQ. The length of the CDR3 is 16 residues. V lost 4 bases and J lost 5, with 19 bases in between.

This chain connects TRBV7-3 to TRBJ2-7; maybe TRBD2 (6 bases). This CDR3 has 14 residues. The germline V and J ends were trimmed by 5 bases and 2 bases, with 13 bases remaining between them. In germline, CDR1 is SGHTA, CDR2 FQGTGA. The CDR3 DNA reads TGTGCCAGCAGCGCGACTAGGGACGCCTACGAGCAGTACTTC. This codes for CASSATRDAYEQYF.

This chain's CDR3 is CASRVSSGHEQYF. The CDR3 region has the DNA TGTGCCAGTAGGGTATCTAGCGGCCACGAGCAGTACTTC. The genes are TRBV19 and TRBJ2-7, with 7 bases fitting TRBD2. V was clipped by 6 bases and J by 5 bases; unmatched bases: 7. This CDR3 comprises 13 residues. The germline CDR1 and CDR2 sequences are LNHDA and SQIVND (reference sequence).

This chain joins TRBV6-5 and TRBJ1-1; D may be TRBD1 (6 bases). Trimming pared 2 bases from V and 3 bases from J, leaving 10 bases between. The CDR3 is 14 amino acids. CDR1 MNHEY and CDR2 SVGAGI come from the germline V gene. CDR3 nucleotide sequence: TGTGCCAGCAGTTACCAGGGGATCGACACTGAAGCTTTCTTT. It translates to CASSYQGIDTEAFF.

This clonotype was detected ten times or more. This rearrangement joins TRBV12-3 or TRBV12-4 to TRBJ2-5; D remains unclear. V shed 6 bases and J shed 2 bases, with 13 bases lying between them. The CDR3 covers 14 residues. CDR3 region: CASSPPADQETQYF. CDR3 in DNA: TGTGCCAGCAGCCCTCCTGCTGATCAAGAGACCCAGTACTTC.

This clonotype was seen more than once but under ten times. The chain combines TRBV5-1 with TRBJ2-2; 10 bases are shared with TRBD2. Germline-derived CDR1 and CDR2 are SGHRS and YFSETQ. V was pared by 4 bases and J by 5 bases, with 8 bases of the junction left unmatched. There are 16 residues in the CDR3. In DNA form, the CDR3 reads TGCGCCAGCAGCCATTCATTAGCGGGGGGAACCGGGGAGCTGTTTTTT. Amino acids: CASSHSLAGGTGELFF.

This clonotype was counted ten times or more. The chain employs TRBV6-1 and TRBJ1-4; 9 bases agree with TRBD1. Germline lookup yields CDR1 MNHNS and CDR2 SASEGT. The CDR3 extends over 15 amino acids. Trimming removed 8 bases from V and 8 bases from J; junction bases left unmatched: 12. DNA of the CDR3: TGTGCCAGCGGAGTCGGGACAGGGATACGCGAAAAACTGTTTTTT. Translation gives CASGVGTGIREKLFF.

This clonotype was seen repeatedly, ten times or more. The CDR3 DNA reads TGTGCCAGCAGTTCTCGACAGGGAGGCACAGATACGCAGTATTTT. It specifies CASSSRQGGTDTQYF. The chain carries TRBV6-1 and TRBJ2-3; 7 bases are shared with TRBD1. This CDR3 has 15 residues. Germline loops: CDR1 MNHNS, CDR2 SASEGT. Trimming removed 5 bases from V and 1 base from J; junction bases left unmatched: 6.

The sample holds a few counts of this clonotype. V gene TRBV12-3 or TRBV12-4 combines with J gene TRBJ2-6, with D perhaps matching TRBD1 (6 bases). This CDR3 has 15 amino acids. The germline V and J ends were trimmed by 4 bases and 8 bases, with 15 bases remaining between them. In nucleotides, the CDR3 is TGTGCCAGCAGTTCAGGGGTTTCGAAGCCCAACGTCCTGACTTTC. This sequence encodes CASSSGVSKPNVLTF.

This clonotype was counted at least ten times. The genes are TRBV2 and TRBJ1-2; D perhaps matches TRBD1 (5 bases). Germline CDR1 reads SNHLY; CDR2 reads FYNNEI. The V end was cut by 2 bases, the J end by 6 bases, with 19 bases between. This CDR3 is built from 16 residues. CDR3 in DNA: TGTGCCAGCAGTGAATCGTTGGGGCAGGGAGCGAATGGCTACACCTTC. This sequence encodes CASSESLGQGANGYTF.

This clonotype was recorded many times. The rearrangement joins TRBV3-1 to TRBJ1-6; TRBD1 might be the D (6 bases). This CDR3 has 15 residues. With 3 bases removed from V and 6 bases from J, the gap between germline ends came to 12 bases. CDR1 is LGHDT, CDR2 YNNKEL, per germline (reference sequence). Written as DNA, the CDR3 is TGTGCCAGCAGCCAGGAAGGACAGTCTAATTCACCCCTCCACTTT. Encoded protein: CASSQEGQSNSPLHF.

In regard to this clonotype: Compared with germline, one end of the junction differs, possibly owing to a read error. V usage is TRBV11-2 and J usage is TRBJ2-7; D is undetermined. The V gene's germline CDR1 is SGHAT and CDR2 FQNNGV. This CDR3 comprises 13 residues. The CDR3 here is CASIRLGSYEHYF. CDR3 in DNA: TGTGCCAGCATCAGGTTGGGATCCTACGAGCATTACTTC.

This clonotype was counted many times. This chain links TRBV29-1 with TRBJ2-3, with 10 bases that match TRBD2. The germline V gene encodes CDR1 SQVTM and CDR2 ANQGSEA. This CDR3 comprises 14 residues. Trimming removed 6 bases from V and 2 bases from J; junction bases left unmatched: 5. The CDR3 loop reads CSVGTSVPTDTQYF. CDR3 sequence (DNA): TGCAGCGTGGGGACTAGCGTACCCACAGATACGCAGTATTTT.

This clonotype was seen ten or more times. The rearrangement uses TRBV6-1 and TRBJ2-1, with a possible D match to TRBD2 (5 bases). CDR3 length equals 11 residues. Germline V gene data show CDR1 as MNHNS and CDR2 as SASEGT. Trimming removed 8 bases from V and 4 bases from J, with 6 bases in between. This chain's CDR3 is CASGEYNEQFF. In nucleotides, the CDR3 is TGTGCCAGCGGGGAGTACAATGAGCAGTTCTTC.